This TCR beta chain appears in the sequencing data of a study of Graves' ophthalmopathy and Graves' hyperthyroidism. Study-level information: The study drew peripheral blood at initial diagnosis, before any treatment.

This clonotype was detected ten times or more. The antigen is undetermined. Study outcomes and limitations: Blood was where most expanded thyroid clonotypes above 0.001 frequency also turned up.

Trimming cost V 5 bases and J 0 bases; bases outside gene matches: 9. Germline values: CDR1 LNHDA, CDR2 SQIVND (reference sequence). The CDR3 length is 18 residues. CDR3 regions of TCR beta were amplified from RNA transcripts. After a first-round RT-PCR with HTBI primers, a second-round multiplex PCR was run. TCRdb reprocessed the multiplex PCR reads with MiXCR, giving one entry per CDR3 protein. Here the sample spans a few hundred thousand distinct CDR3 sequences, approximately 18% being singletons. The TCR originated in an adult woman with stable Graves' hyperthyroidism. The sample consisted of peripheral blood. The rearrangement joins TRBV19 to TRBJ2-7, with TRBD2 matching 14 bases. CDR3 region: CASSSKPGLAGASYEQYF. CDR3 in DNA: TGTGCCAGTAGTTCGAAACCGGGACTAGCGGGGGCCTCCTACGAGCAGTACTTC.